Reported below is one TCR beta chain. Its antigen specificity is not known. No base quality values were provided; no much bigger clone lies one nucleotide off. For CDR1 and CDR2, the germline V gene (reference sequence) lists SEHNR and FQNEAQ. Cut back by 4 bases and 9 bases, the V and J ends lie 16 bases apart. There are 15 amino acids in the CDR3, from cysteine to phenylalanine inclusive. Only the CDR3 DNA stays, 45 bases, in frame from base 1. Per the publication, the time point label means: newly diagnosed, previously untreated cHL patient sample. As a comparison group for the relapsed/refractory trial patients, PBMCs were sequenced from patients with newly diagnosed, previously untreated classical Hodgkin lymphoma. Peripheral blood was collected in 8 mL Vacutainer Cell Preparation Tubes, from which PBMCs were isolated by centrifugation and then cryopreserved. The sample is drawn from a study of PD-1 blockade in classical Hodgkin lymphoma (dated by TCRdb to 2018 to 2020). At the level of the whole study: A peripheral blood immune signature of response to PD-1 blockade in classical Hodgkin lymphoma was defined using TCR beta sequencing and CyTOF.

The research as a whole found: The study was restricted to a single clinical trial cohort, and the causes of repertoire differences, possibly disease activity or prior therapy, were left undefined. Baseline TCR diversity was reported to be lower in newly diagnosed patients than in healthy donors, and even lower in relapsed/refractory patients.

The Qiagen DNeasy kit was used to extract genomic DNA from unsorted PBMCs and from the negatively selected CD4+ and CD8+ fractions. Using primers that anneal to V and J segments, immunoSEQ multiplex PCR amplified the TCR beta CDR3 regions. Amplification bias was minimized using a synthetic immune receptor repertoire, and residual bias was removed computationally after sequencing. Concerning the study's data processing: Custom Python scripts were used to quantify repertoire diversity as the Shannon entropy index. Unsorted, CD4+ and CD8+ repertoires were examined separately, except in combined analyses, for which CD4+ and CD8+ sequences were merged in silico. Not all clones reach the TCRdb copy of this immuneACCESS table, which keeps in-frame sequences only. Checked studies attribute under half of the gap to unresolved V genes and leave the rest unexplained. That table furnishes V, J and clone size, whereas the DNA furnished D and trimming. The sample table holds about 47,000 clones, of which about nine tenths were seen once. The top ten clones comprise roughly 5.3% of the sample.

Input material: peripheral blood mononuclear cells (PBMCs). This receptor was obtained from a human donor with classical Hodgkin lymphoma. The chain was built from TRBV7-9 and TRBJ1-6; possibly the D gene is TRBD1, per 5 matching bases. The DNA sequence is given as TGTGCCAGCAGCTCAGGGTCTCCTGGGCCTTCACCCCTCCACTTT. It specifies CASSSGSPGPSPLHF.